Listed here are 4 T cell receptor beta chains from one sample, sequenced in a study of OX40 agonist ivuxolimab in advanced cancers. Clones were read by immunoSEQ multiplex PCR, and TCRdb kept only the in-frame ones, dropping some. The sample has about 100,000 clones; approximately 84% are singletons. This specimen consisted of CD4+ or CD8+ T cells sorted from blood, obtained in a trial of the OX40 agonist ivuxolimab. These receptors all stem from an adult with an advanced solid tumor such as melanoma, head and neck, liver or kidney cancer.

The rearrangement links TRBV6-6 to TRBJ2-7, with D unclear. Trimming took off 10 bases at V and 4 bases at J, with 14 bases between the two ends. CDR1 is MNHNY, CDR2 SVGAGI, per germline (reference sequence). The CDR3 sequence is 12 residues long. The CDR3 bases are TGTGCCACCATATCCCGCCCATACGAGCAGTACTTC. Translated, it gives CATISRPYEQYF.

V usage is TRBV28 and J usage is TRBJ1-1; D perhaps matches TRBD1 (5 bases). CDR3 length: 12 residues. The V and J ends lost 3 bases and 6 bases respectively, with 8 bases between them. Per the germline V gene, CDR1 is MDHEN and CDR2 is SYDVKM. Written as DNA, the CDR3 is TGTGCCAGCAGTTTCCGGGGCCCTGAAGCTTTCTTT. This sequence encodes CASSFRGPEAFF.

This sequence joins TRBV12-5 and TRBJ1-3; D is undetermined. CDR1 is LGHNT, CDR2 FRNRAP, per germline. The CDR3 sequence is 15 residues long. Trimming pared 0 bases from V and 4 bases from J, leaving 10 bases between. The CDR3 sequence: CASGLVRPRGNTIYF. Here the CDR3 DNA reads TGTGCTAGTGGTTTGGTACGGCCCCGGGGAAACACCATATATTTT.

The V call is TRBV29-1, the J call TRBJ2-3; D unclear. Per the germline V gene, CDR1 is SQVTM and CDR2 is ANQGSEA. The CDR3 totals 13 residues. V gave up 4 bases and J gave up 6 bases, with 14 bases separating them. CDR3 nucleotides: TGCAGCGTTGCGGCTAAGAAATTGGATACGCAGTATTTT. Amino acids: CSVAAKKLDTQYF.